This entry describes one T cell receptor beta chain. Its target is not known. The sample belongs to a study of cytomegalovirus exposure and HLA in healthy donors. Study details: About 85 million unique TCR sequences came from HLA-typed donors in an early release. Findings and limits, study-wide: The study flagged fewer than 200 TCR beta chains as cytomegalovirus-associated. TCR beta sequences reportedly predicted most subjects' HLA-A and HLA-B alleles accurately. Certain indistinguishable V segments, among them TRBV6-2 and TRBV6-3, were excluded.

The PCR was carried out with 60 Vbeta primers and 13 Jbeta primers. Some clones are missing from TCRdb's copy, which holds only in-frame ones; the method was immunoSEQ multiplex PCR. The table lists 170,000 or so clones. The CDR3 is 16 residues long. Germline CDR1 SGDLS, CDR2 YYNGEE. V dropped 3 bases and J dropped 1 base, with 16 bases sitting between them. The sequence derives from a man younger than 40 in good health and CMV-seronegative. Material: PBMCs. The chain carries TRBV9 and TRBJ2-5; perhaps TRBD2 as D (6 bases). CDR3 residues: CASSAGGWGVQETQYF. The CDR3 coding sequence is TGTGCCAGCAGCGCCGGTGGCTGGGGGGTCCAAGAGACCCAGTACTTC.